The 21 T cell receptor beta chains presented below share a single source sample, sequenced in a study of T cell responses to AZD1222 COVID-19 vaccine. Using immunoSEQ multiplex PCR, the repertoire was profiled, and TCRdb retains in-frame clones only, with some absent. The table has 110,000 to 150,000 clones, just under 95% seen once; the top ten hold 1.5% to 2%. Sample: peripheral blood, taken on day 0 of AZD1222 vaccination. The receptors here all came from an adult in good health.

This chain's CDR3 is CSASVGVTGELFF. The CDR3 DNA sequence: TGCAGTGCTAGTGTAGGGGTCACCGGGGAGCTGTTTTTT. The V and J genes are TRBV20-1 and TRBJ2-2, with a tentative D call TRBD1 (5 bases). This CDR3 has 13 residues. Germline V CDR1 and CDR2: DFQATT, SNEGSKA (reference sequence). Deletions cut 3 bases from V and 4 bases from J, with 9 bases between.

V usage is TRBV5-4 and J usage is TRBJ1-1; 7 nucleotides agree with TRBD1. The germline CDR1 and CDR2 sequences are SGHNT and YYREEE (reference sequence). With V trimmed by 0 bases and J by 3 bases, 5 bases remained unmatched. The CDR3 consists of 15 residues. The CDR3 loop reads CASSLVDRVYTEAFF. CDR3 DNA: TGTGCCAGCAGCTTGGTTGACAGGGTGTACACTGAAGCTTTCTTT.

V is TRBV11-2 and J is TRBJ2-5; unclear D gene. Trimming stripped 1 base from V and 0 bases from J, with 12 bases between. This CDR3 is built from 16 residues. CDR1 SGHAT and CDR2 FQNNGV come from the germline V gene. CDR3 amino acids: CASSLGVEIHQETQYF. Written as DNA, the CDR3 is TGTGCCAGCAGCTTAGGGGTAGAGATTCACCAAGAGACCCAGTACTTC.

The chain combines TRBV4-1 with TRBJ2-3, with 14 bases that match TRBD2. J gave up 4 bases and V 4 bases, and 1 base lay outside the gene matches. CDR3 length equals 15 residues. From germline, CDR1 is MGHRA and CDR2 YSYEKL. The CDR3 spells CASSLGLAGADTQYF. CDR3 coding DNA: TGCGCCAGCAGCCTGGGACTAGCGGGAGCAGATACGCAGTATTTT.

This clone was counted a single time. DNA of the CDR3: TGTGCCAGCAGTTTAATACAGCCTGGAAACACCATATATTTT. Protein product: CASSLIQPGNTIYF. V and J are TRBV28 and TRBJ1-3; D ambiguous. V was shortened by 2 bases and J by 2 bases, with 7 bases between the two germline ends. The CDR3 sequence is 14 residues long. Germline V lookup: CDR1 MDHEN, CDR2 SYDVKM.

The gene calls are TRBV6-2 or TRBV6-3 and TRBJ1-2; the D gene is possibly TRBD1 (5 bases). CDR3 size: 14 residues. Germline CDR1 MNHEY, CDR2 SVGEGT. V was shortened by 0 bases and J by 8 bases, with 13 bases between the two germline ends. The CDR3 reads CASSYSGQVSGYTF. In DNA form, the CDR3 reads TGTGCCAGCAGTTACTCGGGGCAGGTGTCGGGCTACACCTTC.

The chain is built from TRBV6-5 and TRBJ1-5; possible D gene TRBD1, 6 bases. CDR1 is MNHEY and CDR2 is SVGAGI in the germline V gene. The germline V and J ends were trimmed by 5 bases and 6 bases, with 14 bases remaining between them. The CDR3 extends over 14 amino acids. The CDR3 reads CASSPTGQGQPQHF. The CDR3 DNA sequence: TGTGCCAGCAGTCCTACAGGGCAAGGTCAGCCCCAGCATTTT.

The chain couples TRBV19 to TRBJ2-7, with TRBD2 matching over 8 bases. V was clipped by 5 bases and J by 2 bases; unmatched bases: 20. Looked up from germline, CDR1 is LNHDA and CDR2 is SQIVND (reference sequence). The CDR3 contains 19 residues. This CDR3 reads CASSSLPGAGAVSAYEQYF. CDR3 nucleotide sequence: TGTGCCAGTAGTTCCCTCCCTGGAGCGGGGGCGGTTTCGGCCTACGAGCAGTACTTC.

V usage is TRBV12-5 and J usage is TRBJ1-3; D not resolved. Deletions cut 3 bases from V and 4 bases from J, with 4 bases between. This CDR3 region has 12 residues. Per the germline V gene, CDR1 is LGHNT and CDR2 is FRNRAP. CDR3 bases: TGTGCTAGTGGTTTCGCCGGAAACACCATATATTTT. It encodes CASGFAGNTIYF.

The chain uses TRBV11-2 and TRBJ2-1; 10 bases are a match to TRBD2. Germline CDR1 and CDR2: SGHAT and FQNNGV. V was clipped by 5 bases and J by 1 base; unmatched bases: 2. The CDR3 is 15 amino acids. This CDR3 reads CASSEREGSYNEQFF. The CDR3 coding sequence is TGTGCCAGCAGCGAGCGGGAGGGGTCCTACAATGAGCAGTTCTTC.

This clone was detected only a few times. Other DNA sequences in the same sample also yield this CDR3. The V call is TRBV12-3 or TRBV12-4, the J call TRBJ2-5; D gene unclear. V lost 6 bases and J lost 2, with 4 bases in between. The CDR3 sequence is 11 residues long. The CDR3 DNA follows: TGTGCCAGCAGCCTACAAGAGACCCAGTACTTC. This codes for CASSLQETQYF.

In its sample, this clone was seen a few times. The chain recombines TRBV11-2 with TRBJ2-3; D is possibly TRBD2 (6 bases). CDR1 and CDR2 from the germline V gene are SGHAT and FQNNGV. V was shortened by 1 base and J by 2 bases, with 16 bases between the two germline ends. The CDR3 contains 17 residues. The CDR3 here is CASSLVFRGLYTDTQYF. CDR3 DNA sequence: TGTGCCAGCAGCTTAGTATTTCGGGGACTGTACACAGATACGCAGTATTTT.

The chain has TRBV19 and TRBJ1-5; D may be TRBD1 (5 bases). The germline V gene encodes CDR1 LNHDA and CDR2 SQIVND (reference sequence). CDR3 length: 19 amino acids. Trimming took off 5 bases at V and 1 base at J, with 24 bases between the two ends. This chain's CDR3 is CASSLRALQEVSSNQPQHF. The CDR3 DNA sequence: TGTGCCAGTAGTCTTCGGGCTTTACAGGAGGTATCCAGCAATCAGCCCCAGCATTTT.

This chain joins TRBV6-2 or TRBV6-3 and TRBJ1-6; D gene unclear. V shed 4 bases and J shed 0 bases, with 16 bases lying between them. The germline V gene has CDR1 MNHEY and CDR2 SVGEGT. CDR3 length: 18 residues. CDR3 protein: CASSSSYTTSSYNSPLHF. The DNA for the CDR3 is TGTGCCAGCAGTTCCTCTTATACGACGAGCTCCTATAATTCACCCCTCCACTTT.

This clone was seen only a few times. The rearrangement joins TRBV27 to TRBJ1-1; D is undetermined. CDR1 and CDR2 from the germline V gene are MNHEY and SMNVEV (reference sequence). Trimming cost V 2 bases and J 3 bases, with 7 bases left between them. CDR3 length: 13 amino acids. The CDR3 coding sequence is TGTGCCAGCAGTTTAGGGAGGGACACTGAAGCTTTCTTT. It yields the protein CASSLGRDTEAFF.

The chain carries TRBV2 and TRBJ1-4; D might be TRBD1 (6 bases). V was pared by 2 bases and J by 8 bases, with 12 bases between. Germline V gene data show CDR1 as SNHLY and CDR2 as FYNNEI. This CDR3 contains 14 residues. CDR3 nucleotide sequence: TGTGCCAGCAGTGAAAGGGGGGACGGGGAAAAACTGTTTTTT. Translation: CASSERGDGEKLFF.

The rearrangement uses TRBV30 and TRBJ1-4, with unresolved D. The CDR3 is made up of 12 amino acids. Trimming took off 2 bases at V and 8 bases at J, with 9 bases between the two ends. CDR1 is GTSNPN and CDR2 is SVGIG in the germline V gene (reference sequence). CDR3 nucleotide sequence: TGTGCCTGGAGTAATACGGGGGAAAAACTGTTTTTT. Translated: CAWSNTGEKLFF.

The chain links TRBV20-1 to TRBJ2-2; 8 bases align to TRBD1. The CDR3 is made up of 15 amino acids. Trimming cost V 3 bases and J 2 bases; bases outside gene matches: 5. Germline-derived CDR1 and CDR2 are DFQATT and SNEGSKA (reference sequence). The CDR3 sequence: CSASGGQGNTGELFF. CDR3 DNA: TGCAGTGCTAGTGGCGGACAGGGTAACACCGGGGAGCTGTTTTTT.

The rearrangement uses TRBV9 and TRBJ1-4, with a possible D match to TRBD1 (6 bases). Germline V gene data show CDR1 as SGDLS and CDR2 as YYNGEE. The ends were cut back, 0 bases at V and 8 bases at J, with 11 bases in the middle. This CDR3 contains 14 residues. CDR3 region: CASSVGQGNEKLFF. The CDR3 bases are TGTGCCAGCAGCGTAGGGCAGGGGAACGAAAAACTGTTTTTT.

The rearrangement links TRBV7-9 to TRBJ1-2, with D perhaps TRBD1 (5 bases). Germline V gives CDR1 SEHNR, CDR2 FQNEAQ (reference sequence). CDR3 size: 17 residues. The V gene lost 3 bases and the J gene lost 3 bases, with 20 bases spanning the gap. The CDR3 DNA is TGTGCCAGCAGCTTGTTCCCGGGGGTCGAGCAGGACTATGGCTACACCTTC. Its protein is CASSLFPGVEQDYGYTF.

This rearrangement joins TRBV11-2 to TRBJ2-2; D may correspond to TRBD1 or TRBD2 (6 bases each). Trimming took 3 bases from V and 7 from J, leaving 12 bases between them. This CDR3 spans 14 amino acids. Germline CDR1 SGHAT, CDR2 FQNNGV. CDR3 sequence reads: CASSFIQGGGELFF. CDR3 bases: TGTGCCAGCAGCTTTATACAGGGAGGCGGGGAGCTGTTTTTT.